The rows below give T cell receptor beta chains drawn from one sample of a study of T cell repertoires in cytomegalovirus infection. TCRdb fed the reads into MiXCR, producing one record per CDR3 protein. Found here are around 900,000 distinct CDR3 sequences, roughly 31% of them singletons; the top ten hold over 12%. No cognate antigen is known for these TCRs. Sequencing was performed on cultured CD8+ T cells from PBMCs, taken from culture after CMV antigen stimulation. These receptors were collected from a human donor in good health (CMV status not recorded). Some clones in this sample may be carry-over from other donors' samples. CDR3s include the opening cysteine and the closing phenylalanine or tryptophan. Fields, in order: D gene, J gene, V gene, clone size, CDR3 DNA, CDR3 protein. D genes are given only for firm matches. The size entry is marked missing in some rows and otherwise reads once, few, many or a size class.

D gene: TRBD1; J gene: TRBJ1-1; V gene: TRBV12-3/TRBV12-4; clone size: few; CDR3 DNA: TGTGCCAGCAGGGAACCGGGACAGTTCACTGAAGCTTTCTTT; CDR3 protein: CASREPGQFTEAFF
D gene: -; J gene: TRBJ1-3; V gene: TRBV20-1; clone size: -; CDR3 DNA: TGCAGTGCTAGAGATGAGACGAGGGGGACTGGAAACACCATATATTTT; CDR3 protein: CSARDETRGTGNTIYF
D gene: -; J gene: TRBJ2-3; V gene: TRBV6-5; clone size: many; CDR3 DNA: TGTGCCAGCAGTAAACAGGGTTTCGCAGATACGCAGTATTTT; CDR3 protein: CASSKQGFADTQYF
D gene: TRBD1; J gene: TRBJ2-1; V gene: TRBV7-9; clone size: many; CDR3 DNA: TGTGCCAGCAGCCGGGGACAGGGGTGGTTCTTC; CDR3 protein: CASSRGQGWFF
D gene: -; J gene: TRBJ1-2; V gene: TRBV27; clone size: -; CDR3 DNA: TGTGCCAACAGTTCCGGGACATTTAGCGGCTACACCTTC; CDR3 protein: CANSSGTFSGYTF
D gene: -; J gene: TRBJ2-7; V gene: TRBV6-5; clone size: few; CDR3 DNA: TGTGCCAGCAGTTACTCGAGGGGGGTGTACGAGCAGTACTTC; CDR3 protein: CASSYSRGVYEQYF
D gene: -; J gene: TRBJ2-6; V gene: TRBV6-6; clone size: few; CDR3 DNA: TGTGCCAGCGTAGTACTGGACTCTGGGGCCAACGTCCTGACTTTC; CDR3 protein: CASVVLDSGANVLTF
D gene: -; J gene: TRBJ2-1; V gene: TRBV7-8; clone size: many; CDR3 DNA: TGTGCCAGCAGCTCCGACTCCCCTCTTGGGCAGTTCTTC; CDR3 protein: CASSSDSPLGQFF
D gene: -; J gene: TRBJ1-5; V gene: TRBV4-1; clone size: few; CDR3 DNA: TGCGCCAGCAGCCCAGTCCCTAATCAGCCCCAGCATTTT; CDR3 protein: CASSPVPNQPQHF
D gene: -; J gene: TRBJ1-2; V gene: TRBV19; clone size: few; CDR3 DNA: TGTGCCAGTAGTTACGAAGCTAACTATGGCTACACCTTC; CDR3 protein: CASSYEANYGYTF
D gene: -; J gene: TRBJ1-1; V gene: TRBV19; clone size: many; CDR3 DNA: TGTGCCAGTAGTATCTCCTCCAGGGCCATGAACACTGAAGCTTTCTTT; CDR3 protein: CASSISSRAMNTEAFF
D gene: TRBD2; J gene: TRBJ2-1; V gene: TRBV4-1; clone size: -; CDR3 DNA: TGCGCCAGCAGCCAAGTTGCGGCGCTAGCGGGTCACAATGAGCAGTTCTTC; CDR3 protein: CASSQVAALAGHNEQFF
D gene: TRBD2; J gene: TRBJ2-3; V gene: TRBV7-9; clone size: -; CDR3 DNA: TGTGCCAGCAGCTTAATTGGATCCGGAGCGGGGGGGAGCACAGATACGCAGTATTTT; CDR3 protein: CASSLIGSGAGGSTDTQYF